The TCR beta chain described here comes from a study of T cell repertoires in cytomegalovirus infection. The overall study: HLA-C-restricted CMV epitopes, recently identified, and well-studied HLA-B-restricted ones were used by the study.

Each CDR3 protein gets one entry after TCRdb re-called the reads with MiXCR. The data contain about a million distinct CDR3 sequences, 30% to 40% of them singletons. In the case of this clonotype: Its specificity is unknown.

Findings and limits, study-wide: HLA-C-restricted TCR beta clonotypes specific for CMV led the ex vivo response.

Germline V lookup: CDR1 ENHRY, CDR2 SYGVKD. The CDR3 has 14 amino acids. V dropped 4 bases and J dropped 7 bases, with 11 bases sitting between them. The TCR sequence derives from a human donor in good health (CMV status not recorded). Some clones in this sample may be carry-over from other donors' samples. The sample consisted of cultured CD8+ T cells from PBMCs, taken from culture after CMV antigen stimulation. The gene calls are TRBV10-3 and TRBJ1-6; TRBD1 might be the D (5 bases). The CDR3, as DNA: TGTGCCATCAGTGCCGGGACTCCGAATTCACCCCTCCACTTT. It translates to CAISAGTPNSPLHF.